Below, 14 T cell receptor beta chains from the same sample are listed, as sequenced in a study of glioma-infiltrating T cells. The iRepertoire nested amplicon-rescue multiplex PCR amplified TCR alpha and beta CDR3s from RNA. TCRdb called the multiplex PCR reads again in MiXCR, with one record for every CDR3 protein. Altogether 90,000 to 110,000 distinct CDR3 sequences are present, under 30% being singletons, with the ten largest covering around a third. The sequencing sample was made of glioma tissue, nonneoplastic brain tissue, or PBMCs (not recorded which). These receptors all come from a human donor with low-grade glioma or glioblastoma, undergoing nonglioma brain surgery, or in good health (not recorded which).

The gene calls are TRBV4-1 and TRBJ2-5; D is unresolved. CDR1 is MGHRA, CDR2 YSYEKL, per germline. Trimming pared 1 base from V and 2 bases from J, leaving 11 bases between. The CDR3 has 15 amino acids. Written as DNA, the CDR3 is TGCGCCAGCAGCCAAGGGGCAAGCCTTCAAGAGACCCAGTACTTC. Its protein product is CASSQGASLQETQYF.

This clonotype has at least ten counts. The gene calls are TRBV27 and TRBJ2-1; D gene ambiguous. The germline V gene encodes CDR1 MNHEY and CDR2 SMNVEV (reference sequence). V was trimmed by 3 bases and J by 9 bases, leaving 12 bases between them. The CDR3 consists of 13 residues. CDR3 loop: CASSFNRVSEQFF. DNA for the CDR3: TGTGCCAGCAGTTTCAATCGGGTTAGTGAGCAGTTCTTC.

This clonotype occurred many times. The chain combines TRBV14 with TRBJ2-7; D uncertain. V lost 1 base to trimming and J lost 6 bases, with 16 bases between them. The CDR3 length is 15 residues. Germline V gene lookup returns CDR1 SGHDN and CDR2 FVKESK. CDR3 DNA: TGTGCCAGCAGCCAAGTTCTCGGATTTCCCTCCGAGCAGTACTTC. Translated: CASSQVLGFPSEQYF.

Turning to this clonotype: A much bigger clone sits one base away, suggesting this may be a read error. The conserved phenylalanine or tryptophan is not found at the CDR3 terminus, so this likely reflects a read error. V usage is TRBV11-2 and J usage is TRBJ1-2, with 10 bases fitting TRBD1. After removal of 7 bases from V and 4 bases from J, the junction contained 6 bases not matched to a gene. The germline CDR1 and CDR2 sequences are SGHAT and FQNNGV. This CDR3 comprises 14 residues. CDR3 protein: CASTRQGAAYGYTL. As DNA, the CDR3 is TGTGCCAGCACCCGACAGGGGGCCGCCTATGGCTACACCTTA.

The sample holds many counts of this clonotype. The chain recombines TRBV4-1 with TRBJ2-1; 7 positions agree with TRBD2. Germline-derived CDR1 and CDR2 are MGHRA and YSYEKL. This CDR3 has 15 residues. J was trimmed by 0 bases and V by 6 bases; bases with no gene match: 5. CDR3: CASSYGGSSYNEQFF. The CDR3 bases are TGCGCCAGCAGTTACGGCGGGAGCTCCTACAATGAGCAGTTCTTC.

This clonotype was seen repeatedly, ten times or more. This chain links TRBV20-1 with TRBJ2-5, with D perhaps matching TRBD1 or TRBD2 (6 bases each). The length of the CDR3 is 14 residues. CDR1 and CDR2 from the germline V gene are DFQATT and SNEGSKA (reference sequence). V was shortened by 5 bases and J by 5 bases, with 18 bases between the two germline ends. CDR3 in DNA: TGCAGTGCTCCCCCCTGGGGGGCGAGGGAGACCCAGTACTTC. Its protein product is CSAPPWGARETQYF.

This clonotype was recorded at least ten times. This rearrangement joins TRBV7-9 to TRBJ2-7; the match to TRBD1 covers 9 bases. Losses at the gene ends were 6 bases for V and 5 bases for J; bases not matched to a gene: 5. This CDR3 spans 13 amino acids. Germline loops: CDR1 SEHNR, CDR2 FQNEAQ (reference sequence). CDR3 region: CASRKQGANEQYF. For the CDR3, the DNA is TGTGCCAGCAGAAAACAGGGGGCCAACGAGCAGTACTTC. The whole variable domain, filled in from reference TRBV7-9 and TRBJ2-7, reads DTGVSQNPRHKITKRGQNVTFRCDPISEHNRLYWYRQTLGQGPEFLTYFQNEAQLEKSRLLSDRFSAERPKGSFSTLEIQRTEQGDSAMYLCASRKQGANEQYFGPGTRLTVT.

About this clonotype: A read error may be the cause here, since a much bigger clone is one base away. This chain's CDR3 is CASSPRGEAQYF. CDR3 DNA sequence: TGTGCCAGCTCCCCCCGGGGAGAGGCCCAGTACTTC. The chain carries TRBV18 and TRBJ2-5; D perhaps matches TRBD2 (5 bases). The CDR3 contains 12 residues. CDR1 and CDR2 (germline): KGHSH, LQKENI.

This clonotype was observed many times. The CDR3 sequence is CSVGRTGLNYGYTF. The CDR3 DNA sequence: TGCAGCGTTGGGCGTACAGGGCTCAACTATGGCTACACCTTC. The rearrangement uses TRBV29-1 and TRBJ1-2; D is perhaps TRBD1 (6 bases). From germline, CDR1 is SQVTM and CDR2 ANQGSEA. V lost 4 bases and J lost 2, with 14 bases in between. This CDR3 region has 14 residues.

At least ten counts were recorded for this clonotype. The chain combines TRBV7-2 with TRBJ2-3; D is unclear. V was shortened by 1 base and J by 4 bases, with 6 bases between the two germline ends. Per germline, CDR1 SGHTA and CDR2 FQGNSA. The CDR3 spans 13 residues. CDR3 sequence: CASSLVDSDTQYF. Written as DNA, the CDR3 is TGTGCCAGCAGCTTAGTTGATTCAGATACGCAGTATTTT.

As to this clonotype: This may arise from a read error, as a much more abundant clone is one base away. The chain employs TRBV7-3 and TRBJ1-2; 7 bases agree with TRBD1. This CDR3 is 16 amino acids long. Germline-derived CDR1 and CDR2 are SGHTA and FQGTGA. Trimming removed 7 bases from V and 6 bases from J; junction bases left unmatched: 17. This chain's CDR3 is CASNQHYRDSLDGYTF. CDR3 DNA: TGTGCCAGCAACCAACACTACAGGGACAGCCTCGATGGCTACACCTTC.

This clonotype has at least ten counts. The genes are TRBV5-4 and TRBJ1-1; D is undetermined. This CDR3 has 14 residues. Germline V CDR1 and CDR2: SGHNT, YYREEE (reference sequence). Trimming shortened V by 3 bases and J by 3 bases, and 12 bases separated the two germline ends. The CDR3 DNA sequence: TGTGCCAGCAGCTGGGGATCAGGCGACACTGAAGCTTTCTTT. It encodes CASSWGSGDTEAFF. Filled out from reference TRBV5-4 and TRBJ1-1, the complete variable domain reads ETGVTQSPTHLIKTRGQQVTLRCSSQSGHNTVSWYQQALGQGPQFIFQYYREEENGRGNFPPRFSGLQFPNYSSELNVNALELDDSALYLCASSWGSGDTEAFFGQGTRLTVV.

This clonotype was detected ten times or more. The CDR3 DNA is TGCGCCAGCAGCTTGCTCCGGGACAACTCCTACGAGCAGTACTTC. Translated: CASSLLRDNSYEQYF. The V call is TRBV5-1, the J call TRBJ2-7; possibly TRBD1 for D (6 bases). Trimming shortened V by 1 base and J by 0 bases, and 11 bases separated the two germline ends. From germline, CDR1 is SGHRS and CDR2 YFSETQ. The CDR3 sequence is 15 residues long.

The chain couples TRBV6-1 to TRBJ2-1; 8 bases are a match to TRBD1. After removal of 4 bases from V and 7 bases from J, the junction contained 6 bases not matched to a gene. The CDR3 totals 14 residues. CDR1 is MNHNS and CDR2 is SASEGT in the germline V gene. This CDR3 is CASSAGGQFNEQFF. The CDR3 nucleotides are TGTGCCAGCAGTGCAGGGGGCCAGTTTAATGAGCAGTTCTTC.